The present entry profiles one TCR beta chain with its context. Its matching antigen is unknown. By phenotype, naive CD8+ T cells were CD45RO-CCR7+CD27+CD95-. Each TRB cDNA library was prepared by 5' RACE (with UMI labels). TCRdb reprocessed the 5' RACE reads, keeping one entry per CDR3 protein, no DNA. The repertoire shows roughly 140,000 distinct CDR3 sequences; the top ten hold 0.25% to 0.3%. The data stem from a study of CXCR3-negative and CXCR3-positive naive CD8 T cells. Across the study: Across all libraries, TRB reads numbered approximately 150 million, with about 1.5 +/- 0.3 million in each library.

Overall study findings and caveats: The TRB CDR3s that CXCR3-positive naive cells carried were more hydrophobic than those of CXCR3-negative naive cells.

The receptor comes from a human donor in good health. Some clones in this sample may be carry-over from other donors' samples. The sequenced sample consisted of naive CXCR3+ CD8+ T cells from blood. Subset specified: CD45RO-CCR7+CD27+CD95- naive CD8+ T cells expressing CXCR3 (TNR3+).

The CDR3 protein is CASSSLDRGLLDEQYF. This chain uses TRBV19 with TRBJ2-7; TCRdb lists TRBD1, though no DNA is available to test this call. The CDR3 has 16 amino acids. The V gene's germline CDR1 is LNHDA and CDR2 SQIVND (reference sequence). Full variable domain (rest looked up from reference TRBV19 and TRBJ2-7): DGGITQSPKYLFRKEGQNVTLSCEQNLNHDAMYWYRQDPGQGLRLIYYSQIVNDFQKGDIAEGYSVSREKKESFPLTVTSAQKNPTAFYLCASSSLDRGLLDEQYFGPGTRLTVT.